These T cell receptor beta chains were read from a single sample in a study of identical twins. TCRdb used MiXCR to reprocess the 5' RACE reads, holding one entry per CDR3 protein. The table records around 370,000 distinct CDR3 sequences, 8.5% to 10% of them present only once. Sequencing was done on a sample of naive T cells sorted from blood. These receptors were taken from a woman aged 45-65 years in good health. Each CDR3 is given without its conserved first and last residue. D genes are given only for firm matches.

TRBJ2-2 . TRBV5-6 ASSPYRVTGELF
TRBJ2-3 . TRBV10-3 AISERQLTDTQY
TRBJ2-1 TRBD2 TRBV9 ASSPSTSGSGEQF
TRBJ2-1 TRBD1 TRBV14 ASSPGTGVFREQF
TRBJ1-3 . TRBV20-1 SARVGGNTIY
TRBJ2-7 TRBD2 TRBV6-4 ASSAGTSYEQY
TRBJ2-1 . TRBV3-1 ASSQEGGMYEQF
TRBJ2-1 TRBD2 TRBV5-1 ASSIRPSGRDRSSYNEQF
TRBJ1-1 TRBD1 TRBV29-1 SVGQGPGPVEAF
TRBJ2-2 TRBD1 TRBV27 ASSNTGTGYTGELF
TRBJ2-2 . TRBV29-1 SVEGARANTGELF
TRBJ2-2 . TRBV6-2/TRBV6-3 ASLELPWTGELF
TRBJ2-3 TRBD1 TRBV5-1 AARQGYTDTQY
TRBJ2-6 . TRBV5-1 ASSSGRDNQDSGANVLT
TRBJ2-1 . TRBV24-1 ATSDPVTTYNEQF
TRBJ2-5 . TRBV9 ASSAGTYQETQY
TRBJ2-3 TRBD2 TRBV5-1 ASSLNGRAVDTQY
TRBJ2-2 TRBD1 TRBV7-9 ASSFRGLVTGELF
TRBJ2-1 . TRBV7-8 ASGGTGSSYNEQF
TRBJ2-2 TRBD2 TRBV6-4 ASSDSTSGRTGELF
TRBJ2-2 . TRBV5-1 ASSLAVGRTGELF
TRBJ2-5 . TRBV29-1 SARGGWETQY
TRBJ2-3 TRBD2 TRBV7-8 ASSLGTSGTDTQY
TRBJ1-2 . TRBV15 ATSSMGSGYGYT
TRBJ2-6 . TRBV13 ASSSSRAAGANVLT
TRBJ1-2 . TRBV6-5 ASSNPGKVAGYT
TRBJ1-5 . TRBV6-5 ASRTDTYSNQPQH
TRBJ1-5 . TRBV27 ASSLWQDQPQH
TRBJ1-6 . TRBV5-1 ASRAYRGDNSPLH
TRBJ2-3 TRBD2 TRBV5-1 ASSPGTSGRNTDTQY
TRBJ1-4 TRBD1 TRBV18 ASSTNGQGARKLF
TRBJ1-3 . TRBV27 ASTQRAFSGNTIY
TRBJ1-1 TRBD1 TRBV5-1 ASRNRGPQNTEAF
TRBJ1-1 . TRBV6-5 ASQKGYTEAF
TRBJ2-1 TRBD1 TRBV5-1 ASSTDRDNEQF
TRBJ1-1 . TRBV12-3/TRBV12-4 AVRGILNTEAF
TRBJ2-2 TRBD1 TRBV6-1 ASSGLTGPPGELF
TRBJ2-1 . TRBV4-1 ASRDVQADSYNEQF
TRBJ2-7 . TRBV25-1 ASMAGNYEQY
TRBJ1-1 . TRBV7-8 ASSLSRTVNTEAF